This T cell receptor beta chain is drawn from a study of Graves' ophthalmopathy and Graves' hyperthyroidism. Study-wide background: Prior to any treatment, peripheral blood was collected at the time of initial diagnosis.

The CDR3 is 16 amino acids. Trimming removed 3 bases from V and 2 bases from J, with 17 bases in between. Germline V lookup: CDR1 SGHVS, CDR2 FQNEAQ. The diagnostic workup employed clinical symptoms, serum thyroxine, TRAb, thyroid ultrasound and orbital computed tomography. Beta-chain TCR CDR3 regions were amplified from RNA transcripts. RT-PCR was first run with HTBI primers, then multiplex PCR in a second round. MiXCR, run by TCRdb on the multiplex PCR reads, gives a single entry per CDR3 protein. The sample has about 400,000 distinct CDR3 sequences, roughly 18% seen once; the top ten hold about 1.6%. In this sample, this clonotype turned up many times.

The receptor comes from a woman under 30 with Graves' ophthalmopathy. The sequenced sample consisted of peripheral blood. The chain couples TRBV7-8 to TRBJ2-7; D not resolved. The CDR3 DNA reads TGTGCCAGCAGCTTGGCGGTCCTGGGTAACCCCTACGAGCAGTACTTC. This codes for CASSLAVLGNPYEQYF. The whole variable domain, remainder taken from reference TRBV7-8 and TRBJ2-7, is GAGVSQSPRYKVAKRGQDVALRCDPISGHVSLFWYQQALGQGPEFLTYFQNEAQLDKSGLPSDRFFAERPEGSVSTLKIQRTQQEDSAVYLCASSLAVLGNPYEQYFGPGTRLTVT.